The clone carrying this T cell receptor beta chain came up many times. As yet, its antigen is unknown. The CDR3 totals 15 residues. Germline trimming cut 2 bases from V and 2 bases from J; bases unmatched to any gene: 5. CDR1 LGHDT and CDR2 YNNKEL come from the germline V gene (reference sequence). This sample stems from a study of human T cells and chemical hapten exposure. About the study: Enrolled patients were predominantly female and had alopecia areata, totalis or universalis. Study-level points and caveats: Clustering by CDR3 similarity yielded significantly more large clusters from expanded TCRs than controls.

MiXCR, applied by TCRdb to the RACE reads, yields one record per CDR3 protein. This sample has roughly 60,000 distinct CDR3 sequences; around 7% occur once, and the top ten carry 1.5% to 2%. The sample's time point: pre-sensitization, week 0. The treatment denotes: therapeutic diphenylcyclopropenone sensitization with weekly scalp DPC. Donors were 18 to 70-year-old alopecia patients suitable for DPC. This sample comprised whole blood, obtained in connection with sensitization to the hapten diphenylcyclopropenone (DPC). The clonotype originates from a woman under 40 with alopecia areata. Some clones in this sample may be carry-over from other donors' samples. J is TRBJ1-2 and V is TRBV3-1, with 7 positions matching TRBD1. CDR3 sequence (DNA): TGTGCCAGCAGCCAACCAGGGGGAGGGAACTATGGCTACACCTTC. Translation: CASSQPGGGNYGYTF.